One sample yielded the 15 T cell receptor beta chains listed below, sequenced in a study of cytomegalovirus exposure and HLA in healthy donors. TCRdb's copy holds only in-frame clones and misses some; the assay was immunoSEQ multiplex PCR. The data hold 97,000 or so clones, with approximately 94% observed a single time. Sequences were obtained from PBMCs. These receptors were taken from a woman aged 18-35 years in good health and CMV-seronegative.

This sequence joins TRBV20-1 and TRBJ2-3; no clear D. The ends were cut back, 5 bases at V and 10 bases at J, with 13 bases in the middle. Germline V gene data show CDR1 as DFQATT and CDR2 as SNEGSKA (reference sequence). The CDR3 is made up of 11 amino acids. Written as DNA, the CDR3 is TGCAGTGCTCCTGCCGCTGGCTCGCAGTATTTT. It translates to CSAPAAGSQYF.

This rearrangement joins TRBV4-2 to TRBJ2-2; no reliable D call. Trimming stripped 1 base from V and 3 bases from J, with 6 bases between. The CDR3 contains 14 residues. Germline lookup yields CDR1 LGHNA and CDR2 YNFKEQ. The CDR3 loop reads CASSQVLYTGELFF. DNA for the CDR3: TGTGCCAGCAGCCAAGTTTTATACACCGGGGAGCTGTTTTTT.

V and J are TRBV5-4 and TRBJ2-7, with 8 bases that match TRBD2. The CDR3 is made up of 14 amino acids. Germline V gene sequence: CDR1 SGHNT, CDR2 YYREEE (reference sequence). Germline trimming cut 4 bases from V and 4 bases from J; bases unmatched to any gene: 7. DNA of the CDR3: TGTGCCAGCAGCCCACGGACTAGCTCTTACGAGCAGTACTTC. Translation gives CASSPRTSSYEQYF. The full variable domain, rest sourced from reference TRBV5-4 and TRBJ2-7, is ETGVTQSPTHLIKTRGQQVTLRCSSQSGHNTVSWYQQALGQGPQFIFQYYREEENGRGNFPPRFSGLQFPNYSSELNVNALELDDSALYLCASSPRTSSYEQYFGPGTRLTVT.

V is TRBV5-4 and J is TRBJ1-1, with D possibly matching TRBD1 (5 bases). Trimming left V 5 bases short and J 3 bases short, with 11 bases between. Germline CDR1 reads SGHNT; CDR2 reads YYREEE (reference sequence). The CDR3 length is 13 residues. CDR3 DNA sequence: TGTGCCAGCAGTTGGGGGGTAGACACTGAAGCTTTCTTT. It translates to CASSWGVDTEAFF.

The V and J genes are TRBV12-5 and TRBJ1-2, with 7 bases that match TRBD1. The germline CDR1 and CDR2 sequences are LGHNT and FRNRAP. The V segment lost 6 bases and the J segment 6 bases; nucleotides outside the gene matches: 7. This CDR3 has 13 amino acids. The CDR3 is CASGPTGTHGYTF. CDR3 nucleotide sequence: TGTGCTAGTGGCCCGACAGGGACGCATGGCTACACCTTC.

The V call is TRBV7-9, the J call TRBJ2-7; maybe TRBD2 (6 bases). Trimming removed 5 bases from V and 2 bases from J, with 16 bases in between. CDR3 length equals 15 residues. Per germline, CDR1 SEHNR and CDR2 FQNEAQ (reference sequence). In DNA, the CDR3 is TGTGCCAGCAGCAGCCCTAGCGACAGTGCCTACGAGCAGTACTTC. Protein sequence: CASSSPSDSAYEQYF. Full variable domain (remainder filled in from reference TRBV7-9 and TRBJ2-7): DTGVSQNPRHKITKRGQNVTFRCDPISEHNRLYWYRQTLGQGPEFLTYFQNEAQLEKSRLLSDRFSAERPKGSFSTLEIQRTEQGDSAMYLCASSSPSDSAYEQYFGPGTRLTVT.

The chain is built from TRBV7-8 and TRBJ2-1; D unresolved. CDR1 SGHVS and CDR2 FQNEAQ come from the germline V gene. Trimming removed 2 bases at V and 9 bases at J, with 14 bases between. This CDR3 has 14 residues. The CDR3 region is CASSLQALLGEQFF. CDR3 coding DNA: TGTGCCAGCAGCTTACAGGCCCTGTTGGGTGAGCAGTTCTTC.

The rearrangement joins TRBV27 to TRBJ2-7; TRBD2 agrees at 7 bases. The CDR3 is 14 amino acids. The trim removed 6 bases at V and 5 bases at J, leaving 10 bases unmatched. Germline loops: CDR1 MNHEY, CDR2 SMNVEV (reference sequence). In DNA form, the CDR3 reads TGTGCCAGCAGCTGGGGAGGGAAGATCAACGAGCAGTACTTC. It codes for CASSWGGKINEQYF.

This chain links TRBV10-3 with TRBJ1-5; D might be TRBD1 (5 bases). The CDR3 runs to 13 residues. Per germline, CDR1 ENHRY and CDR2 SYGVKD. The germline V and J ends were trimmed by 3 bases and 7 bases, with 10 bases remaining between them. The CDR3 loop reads CAISDGGEQPQHF. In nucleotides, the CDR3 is TGTGCCATCAGTGACGGGGGTGAGCAGCCCCAGCATTTT.

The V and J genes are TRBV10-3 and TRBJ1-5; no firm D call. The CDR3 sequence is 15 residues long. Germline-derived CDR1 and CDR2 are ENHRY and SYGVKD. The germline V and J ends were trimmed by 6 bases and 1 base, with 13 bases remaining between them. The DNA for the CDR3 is TGTGCCATCAGCGGAGGACTGGAGAGCAATCAGCCCCAGCATTTT. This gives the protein CAISGGLESNQPQHF.

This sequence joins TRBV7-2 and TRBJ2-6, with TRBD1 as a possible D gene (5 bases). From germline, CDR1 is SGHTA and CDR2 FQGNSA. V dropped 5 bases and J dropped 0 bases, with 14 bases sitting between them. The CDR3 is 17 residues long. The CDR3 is CASSPSPQGSGANVLTF. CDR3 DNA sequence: TGTGCCAGCAGCCCCTCCCCTCAGGGCTCTGGGGCCAACGTCCTGACTTTC.

DNA of the CDR3: TGTGCCAGCAGCAACCAGGCTGGAAACACCATATATTTT. Amino acid sequence: CASSNQAGNTIYF. V and J are TRBV7-9 and TRBJ1-3; no clear D. The germline V and J ends were trimmed by 5 bases and 2 bases, with 7 bases remaining between them. The CDR3 is 13 residues long. Germline values: CDR1 SEHNR, CDR2 FQNEAQ (reference sequence). The full variable domain, completed using reference TRBV7-9 and TRBJ1-3, is DTGVSQNPRHKITKRGQNVTFRCDPISEHNRLYWYRQTLGQGPEFLTYFQNEAQLEKSRLLSDRFSAERPKGSFSTLEIQRTEQGDSAMYLCASSNQAGNTIYFGEGSWLTVV.

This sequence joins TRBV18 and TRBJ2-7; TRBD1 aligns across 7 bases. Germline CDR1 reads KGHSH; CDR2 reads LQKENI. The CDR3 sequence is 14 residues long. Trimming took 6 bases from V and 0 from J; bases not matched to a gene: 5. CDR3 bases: TGTGCCAGCTCCAGAGGGGGCTTCTCCTACGAGCAGTACTTC. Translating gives CASSRGGFSYEQYF.

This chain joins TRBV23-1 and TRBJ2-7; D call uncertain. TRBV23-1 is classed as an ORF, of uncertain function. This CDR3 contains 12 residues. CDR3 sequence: CVGVRCSYEQYF. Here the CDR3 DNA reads TGCGTCGGAGTGAGGTGTTCCTACGAGCAGTACTTC.

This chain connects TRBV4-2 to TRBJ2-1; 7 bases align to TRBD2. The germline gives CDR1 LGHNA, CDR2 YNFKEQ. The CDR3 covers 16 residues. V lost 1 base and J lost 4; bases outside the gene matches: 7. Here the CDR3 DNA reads TGTGCCAGCAGCCAAGGAGCGGGGTTCGATTACAATGAGCAGTTCTTC. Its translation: CASSQGAGFDYNEQFF.